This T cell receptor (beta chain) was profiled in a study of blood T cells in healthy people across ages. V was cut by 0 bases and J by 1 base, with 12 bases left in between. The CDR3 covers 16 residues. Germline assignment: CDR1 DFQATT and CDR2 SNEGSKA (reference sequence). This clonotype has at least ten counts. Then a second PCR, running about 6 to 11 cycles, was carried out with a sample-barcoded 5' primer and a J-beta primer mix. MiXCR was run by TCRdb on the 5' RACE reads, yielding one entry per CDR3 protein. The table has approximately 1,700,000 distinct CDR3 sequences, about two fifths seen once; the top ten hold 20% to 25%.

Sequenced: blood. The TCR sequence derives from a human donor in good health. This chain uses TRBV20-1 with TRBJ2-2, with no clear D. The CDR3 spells CSARDRGLENTGELFF. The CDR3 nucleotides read TGCAGTGCTAGAGATCGTGGCTTAGAGAACACCGGGGAGCTGTTTTTT.